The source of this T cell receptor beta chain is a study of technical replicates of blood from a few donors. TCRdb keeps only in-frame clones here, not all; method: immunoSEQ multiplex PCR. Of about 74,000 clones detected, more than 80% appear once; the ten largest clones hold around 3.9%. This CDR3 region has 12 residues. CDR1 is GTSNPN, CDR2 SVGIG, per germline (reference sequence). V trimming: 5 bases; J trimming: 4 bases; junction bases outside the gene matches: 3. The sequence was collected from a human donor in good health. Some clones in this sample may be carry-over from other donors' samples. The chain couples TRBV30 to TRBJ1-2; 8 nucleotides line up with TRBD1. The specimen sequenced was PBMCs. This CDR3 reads CAWGQGSYGYTF. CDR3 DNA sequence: TGTGCCTGGGGACAGGGATCCTATGGCTACACCTTC. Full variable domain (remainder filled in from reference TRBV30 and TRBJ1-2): SQTIHQWPATLVQPVGSPLSLECTVEGTSNPNLYWYRQAAGRGLQLLFYSVGIGQISSEVPQNLSASRPQDRQFILSSKKLLLSDSGFYLCAWGQGSYGYTFGSGTRLTVV.